This T cell receptor beta chain was recorded in a study of human T cells and chemical hapten exposure. Study background: Among samples, TCR yields varied mainly because of small differences in pooled library volume. Study results and limitations: No alteration of TCRs above 1 in 1000 frequency was seen with DPC sensitization.

The CDR3 loop spans 13 amino acids. Trimming took off 4 bases at V and 2 bases at J, with 6 bases between the two ends. Germline-derived CDR1 and CDR2 are SGHTA and FQGNSA. This clonotype was counted many times. The target antigen is unknown. Documented time point: patch test 1, 2 weeks after DPC sensitization. Stated treatment: therapeutic diphenylcyclopropenone sensitization with weekly scalp DPC. One entry per CDR3 protein, called by TCRdb with MiXCR from the RACE reads. The table has about 70,000 distinct CDR3 sequences, roughly 9.2% seen once; the top ten hold 2.5% to 3.5%. The chain is built from TRBV7-2 and TRBJ1-3; D is uncertain. This receptor was taken from a woman in her thirties or forties with alopecia areata. Some clones in this sample may be carry-over from other donors' samples. This specimen consisted of whole blood, obtained in connection with sensitization to the hapten diphenylcyclopropenone (DPC). The CDR3 loop reads CASSSDPGNTIYF. DNA for the CDR3: TGTGCCAGCAGCTCCGACCCTGGAAACACCATATATTTT.